Sequencing of this TCR beta chain was carried out in a study of CD8+CD57+ T cells in acquired aplastic anemia. The wider study: The DNA of sorted CD4+ and CD8+ cells averaged 3.2 ug.

With regard to this clonotype: Its specificity is unknown.

Sequencing involved patients with CD8+CD57+ cell expansion previously shown by flow cytometry. Every patient was diagnosed with severe acquired aplastic anemia. Among the patients, none had received any therapy at the time of blood sampling. Overall study results and limits: The CD8+ Simpson's diversity of patients and controls was not significantly different.

It was genomic DNA that served as the template for profiling TCR beta VDJ and CDR3. TCRdb recomputed calls from the reads with MiXCR, one row per CDR3 protein. The repertoire holds some 170,000 distinct CDR3 sequences, 65% to 75% seen once, with more than 35% in the top ten. This clonotype originated in a human donor with aplastic anemia. Material for sequencing was sorted CD4+, CD8+, or CD8+CD57+ T cells (not recorded which) from PBMCs.

CDR3 sequence reads: CASSVEEGMWYEQFF. In DNA form, the CDR3 reads TGTGCCAGCAGCGTAGAGGAGGGGATGTGGTATGAGCAGTTCTTC. The chain combines TRBV9 with TRBJ2-1, with D possibly being TRBD2 (6 bases). The CDR3 totals 15 residues. Germline CDR1 is SGDLS and CDR2 is YYNGEE. Trimming removed 0 bases at V and 8 bases at J, with 15 bases between.